Presented here are 4 T cell receptor beta chains from one specimen sequenced in a study of cytomegalovirus exposure and HLA in healthy donors. This PCR relied on a set of 60 Vbeta primers and 13 Jbeta primers. The table came from immunoSEQ multiplex PCR; TCRdb's copy has only in-frame clones and leaves some out. Among approximately 170,000 clones listed, roughly four fifths were seen once. Sequenced: PBMCs. These receptors were obtained from a man aged 35-49 years in good health and CMV-seronegative.

V and J are TRBV27 and TRBJ2-1, with 7 bases identical to TRBD1. Germline trimming cut 3 bases from V and 0 bases from J; bases unmatched to any gene: 2. This CDR3 comprises 15 residues. Germline CDR1 and CDR2: MNHEY and SMNVEV (reference sequence). The CDR3 here is CASSFDRASYNEQFF. Written as DNA, the CDR3 is TGTGCCAGCAGTTTTGACAGGGCCTCCTACAATGAGCAGTTCTTC.

The chain combines TRBV5-1 with TRBJ2-3; 7 nucleotides match TRBD1. The CDR3 loop spans 14 amino acids. V lost 4 bases to trimming and J lost 2 bases; unmatched junction nucleotides: 4. CDR1 is SGHRS and CDR2 is YFSETQ in the germline V gene. In DNA form, the CDR3 reads TGCGCCAGCAGCGTACAGGGGCCCACAGATACGCAGTATTTT. Translating gives CASSVQGPTDTQYF.

J is TRBJ1-1 and V is TRBV28; possibly TRBD1 for D (5 bases). Trimming left V 5 bases short and J 4 bases short, with 14 bases between. The germline gives CDR1 MDHEN, CDR2 SYDVKM. CDR3 length: 14 amino acids. Here the CDR3 reads CASSAGSTLTEAFF. The CDR3 bases are TGTGCCAGCAGTGCAGGGTCCACCCTCACTGAAGCTTTCTTT. Full variable domain (outside the CDR3, taken from reference TRBV28 and TRBJ1-1): DVKVTQSSRYLVKRTGEKVFLECVQDMDHENMFWYRQDPGLGLRLIYFSYDVKMKEKGDIPEGYSVSREKKERFSLILESASTNQTSMYLCASSAGSTLTEAFFGQGTRLTVV.

This clone appeared once. This chain connects TRBV30 to TRBJ1-6; 9 positions agree with TRBD1. V was clipped by 0 bases and J by 7 bases; unmatched bases: 4. The CDR3 is made up of 15 amino acids. CDR1 and CDR2 (germline): GTSNPN, SVGIG (reference sequence). CDR3 DNA: TGTGCCTGGAGTGTACGTGGACAGGGGAATTCACCCCTCCACTTT. This codes for CAWSVRGQGNSPLHF.